Listed below are T cell receptor beta chains from one sample, sequenced in a study of OX40 agonist ivuxolimab in advanced cancers. Here immunoSEQ multiplex PCR was the method, and the copy in TCRdb shows in-frame clones only, minus some. Of over 95,000 clones in the sample, around 90% were seen once. The sample here was CD4+ or CD8+ T cells sorted from blood, taken in a trial of the OX40 agonist ivuxolimab. The source of these receptors is an adult with an advanced solid tumor such as melanoma, head and neck, liver or kidney cancer. CDR3s include the opening cysteine and the closing phenylalanine or tryptophan. A D gene is named only where the DNA matches it firmly. The size of a clone is reported for some rows only, either as once, few or many, or as a class for expanded clones.

clone_size	cdr3_length	v_call	d_call	j_call	cdr3_nt	cdr3_aa
NA	14	TRBV5-6	NA	TRBJ2-5	TGTGCCAGCAGCTGGAACAGGTACCAAGAGACCCAGTACTTC	CASSWNRYQETQYF
once	14	TRBV29-1	TRBD1	TRBJ1-2	TGCAGCGTTAGGCACAGGGGGTTGGTTTACGGCTACACCTTC	CSVRHRGLVYGYTF
NA	16	TRBV27	TRBD1	TRBJ2-2	TGTGCCAGCACCTTAAGGGACAGGTGGAACACCGGGGAGCTGTTTTTT	CASTLRDRWNTGELFF
NA	16	TRBV28	NA	TRBJ2-7	TGTGCCAGCAGTCCCCATCGAGCGGGCAGCTCCTACGAGCAGTACTTC	CASSPHRAGSSYEQYF
NA	13	TRBV10-1	TRBD2	TRBJ2-3	TGCGCCAGCAGTGAGACTAGCGGGAGGACGCAGTATTTT	CASSETSGRTQYF
NA	14	TRBV7-6	NA	TRBJ2-1	TGTGCCAGCAGCTTATCTAGCTCCTACAATGAGCAGTTCTTC	CASSLSSSYNEQFF
NA	16	TRBV21-1	NA	TRBJ2-5	TGTGCCTCCACACGCCTAGGGGGGGCAGCACTTCGGACCCAGTACTTC	CASTRLGGAALRTQYF
NA	20	TRBV28	TRBD1	TRBJ1-5	TGTGCCAGCAGTTTACCCCAACGGTACAGGGGGCGCCTAAGCAATCAGCCCCAGCATTTT	CASSLPQRYRGRLSNQPQHF
NA	13	TRBV5-5	NA	TRBJ1-1	TGTGCCAGCAGTGCCCCAATGAACACTGAAGCTTTCTTT	CASSAPMNTEAFF
NA	14	TRBV7-2	NA	TRBJ1-1	TGTGCCAGCAGCTTAGTGGGTCAGAACACTGAAGCTTTCTTT	CASSLVGQNTEAFF
once	19	TRBV19	TRBD2	TRBJ2-4	TGTGCCAGTAGTGGTCGACTAGCGGGAGGTTCCCTAGCCAAAAACATTCAGTACTTC	CASSGRLAGGSLAKNIQYF
NA	16	TRBV9	TRBD2	TRBJ2-3	TGTGCCAGCAGCGTACGGGGGGAGGGCGCGGGAGATACGCAGTATTTT	CASSVRGEGAGDTQYF
NA	13	TRBV6-6	NA	TRBJ2-3	TGTGCCACAAGGGCAAGGAGCACAGATACGCAGTATTTT	CATRARSTDTQYF
NA	15	TRBV6-5	NA	TRBJ1-2	TGTGCCAGCAGTTACTCTATTGGGGGTAACTATGGCTACACCTTC	CASSYSIGGNYGYTF
few	12	TRBV7-2	NA	TRBJ2-3	TGTGCCAGCAGCTTTAGCACAGATACGCAGTATTTT	CASSFSTDTQYF
NA	14	TRBV7-9	NA	TRBJ2-5	TGTGCCAGCACCCTCGGGGGCGTGTCAGAGACCCAGTACTTC	CASTLGGVSETQYF
NA	12	TRBV4-3	NA	TRBJ2-3	TGCGCCAGCAGCCAAGATCGGGATACGCAGTATTTT	CASSQDRDTQYF
NA	15	TRBV4-1	TRBD2	TRBJ2-5	TGCGCCAGCAGACAGACACGGGACTACAAAGAGACCCAGTACTTC	CASRQTRDYKETQYF
NA	16	TRBV2	NA	TRBJ2-6	TGTGCCAGCAGGAGAAGACAGGCAGCTGGGGCCAACGTCCTGACTTTC	CASRRRQAAGANVLTF
NA	14	TRBV6-5	TRBD2	TRBJ2-7	TGTGCCAGCAGTTACCGGCTAGCGGACGACGAGCAGTACTTC	CASSYRLADDEQYF
NA	14	TRBV27	NA	TRBJ2-3	TGTGCCAGCAGTTTAGGACAGAGCACAGATACGCAGTATTTT	CASSLGQSTDTQYF
NA	13	TRBV6-6	NA	TRBJ1-5	TGTGCCAGCAGTCGAGGGGGGAATCAGCCCCAGCATTTT	CASSRGGNQPQHF
NA	14	TRBV29-1	TRBD1	TRBJ1-2	TGCAGCGTTGAGTCGGCGACAGGGGGTTCTGGCTACACCTTC	CSVESATGGSGYTF
NA	15	TRBV7-2	TRBD2	TRBJ2-1	TGTGCCAGCAGCTTGGGACTAGCGATTTTCAATGAGCAGTTCTTC	CASSLGLAIFNEQFF
NA	16	TRBV2	NA	TRBJ2-5	TGTGCCAGCAGTGAAAACTTTGGCAGGGTGGGGGAGACCCAGTACTTC	CASSENFGRVGETQYF
NA	19	TRBV28	TRBD1	TRBJ2-1	TGTGCCAGCAGTTCCCAACGGGACAGGGTCTTCGGCTCCTACAATGAGCAGTTCTTC	CASSSQRDRVFGSYNEQFF
NA	13	TRBV7-2	NA	TRBJ2-2	TGTGCCAGCAGCTTCGACAGGCCCGGGGAGCTGTTTTTT	CASSFDRPGELFF
NA	15	TRBV9	NA	TRBJ2-1	TGTGCCAGCATCGATGAGGGCCCAGTCTCCAATGAGCAGTTCTTC	CASIDEGPVSNEQFF
NA	15	TRBV7-9	TRBD2	TRBJ2-2	TGTGCCAGCAGCTTAGGGGGACTAGCCCGCGGGGAGCTGTTTTTT	CASSLGGLARGELFF
once	14	TRBV28	TRBD1	TRBJ1-5	TGTGCCAGCAGTGCGGGACAGGGCAATCAGCCCCAGCATTTT	CASSAGQGNQPQHF
NA	17	TRBV5-1	TRBD1	TRBJ2-3	TGCGCCAGCAGCCCGATTACAGGGGCGGCTGGTTCAGATACGCAGTATTTT	CASSPITGAAGSDTQYF
NA	18	TRBV5-1	TRBD1	TRBJ1-2	TGCGCCAGCAGCTATGGACAGGGTAGCGGTAGATATGACTATGGCTACACCTTC	CASSYGQGSGRYDYGYTF
once	14	TRBV2	NA	TRBJ2-2	TGTGCCAGCAGGGCCTCGATGGACACCGGGGAGCTGTTTTTT	CASRASMDTGELFF
once	12	TRBV15	NA	TRBJ1-1	TGTGCCACCAGCAGAGGCGGGGCTGAAGCTTTCTTT	CATSRGGAEAFF
NA	17	TRBV29-1	TRBD2	TRBJ2-1	TGCAGCGTGGACCCGCTTCGCGGGAGTTTAGCTTACAATGAGCAGTTCTTC	CSVDPLRGSLAYNEQFF
NA	15	TRBV9	TRBD2	TRBJ2-1	TGTGCCAGCAGCGAGCGGACTAGTATGGGCAATGAGCAGTTCTTC	CASSERTSMGNEQFF